This T cell receptor (beta chain) was found in a study of blood T cell repertoires in COVID-19. Study details: COVID-19 samples, acute and convalescent, were from the United States, Italy and Spain. Sample material is recorded as cDNA or gDNA derived from T cells, B-cell-depleted T cells, or PBMCs.

Source study methods: How many nucleated cells were present was estimated from reference gene primer amplification. Only in-frame clones appear in the TCRdb table, and some are missing; sequencing was by immunoSEQ multiplex PCR. That table supplies the V and J calls and clone size; D and trimming were determined from the DNA. The sample has around 81,000 clones, approximately 84% seen once. Germline CDR1 is MNHEY and CDR2 is SVGAGI. The V and J ends lost 6 bases and 2 bases respectively, with 12 bases between them. The CDR3 covers 14 residues. The rearrangement links TRBV6-5 to TRBJ2-3; D gene unclear. The clonotype comes from a human donor in a cohort sampled during active COVID-19. Source material: peripheral blood. CDR3 nucleotide sequence: TGTGCCAGCAGGAGGATCGGTCACACAGATACGCAGTATTTT. Amino acids: CASRRIGHTDTQYF.